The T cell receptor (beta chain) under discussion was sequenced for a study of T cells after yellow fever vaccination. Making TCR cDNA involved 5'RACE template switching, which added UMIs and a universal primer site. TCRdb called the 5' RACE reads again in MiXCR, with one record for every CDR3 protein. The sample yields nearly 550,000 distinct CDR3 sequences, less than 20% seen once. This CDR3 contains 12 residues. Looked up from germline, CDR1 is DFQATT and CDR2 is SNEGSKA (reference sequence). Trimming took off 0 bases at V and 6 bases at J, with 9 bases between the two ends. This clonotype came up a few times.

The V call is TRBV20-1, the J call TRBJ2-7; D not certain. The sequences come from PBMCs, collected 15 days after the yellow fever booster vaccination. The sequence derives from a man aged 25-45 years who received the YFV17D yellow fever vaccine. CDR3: CSAREELREQYF. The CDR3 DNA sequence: TGCAGTGCTAGAGAGGAGCTTCGCGAGCAGTACTTC.